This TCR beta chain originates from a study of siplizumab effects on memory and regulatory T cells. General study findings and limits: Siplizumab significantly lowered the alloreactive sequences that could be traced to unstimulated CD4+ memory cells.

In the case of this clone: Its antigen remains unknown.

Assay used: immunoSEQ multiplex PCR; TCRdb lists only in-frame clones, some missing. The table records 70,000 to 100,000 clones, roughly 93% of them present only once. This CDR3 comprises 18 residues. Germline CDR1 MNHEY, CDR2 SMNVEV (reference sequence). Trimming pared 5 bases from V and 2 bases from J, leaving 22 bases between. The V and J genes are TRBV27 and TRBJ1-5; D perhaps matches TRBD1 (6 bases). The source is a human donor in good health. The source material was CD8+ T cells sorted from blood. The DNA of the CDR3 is TGTGCCAGCAGTCCGCGACAGGACGCGGGGGTTGGCAATCAGCCCCAGCATTTT. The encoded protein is CASSPRQDAGVGNQPQHF.